Listed below are T cell receptor beta chains from one sample, sequenced in a study of control samples from healthy donors and cancer patients. Sequenced by immunoSEQ multiplex PCR; TCRdb stores in-frame clones only, minus some. There are 350,000 to 450,000 clones in the sample; about nine tenths occur only once, and around 6.4% lies in the top ten. Sequenced material: PBMCs. Receptors were obtained from a man between 40 and 49 years old with head and neck cancer. The CDR3 runs from the conserved cysteine through the conserved F or W.

TRBJ1-1 | TRBV7-8 | CASSDGTEQLRNTEAFF
TRBJ1-4 | TRBV28 | CASGTGETNEKLFF
TRBJ1-5 | TRBV7-2 | CASSSSGGGLNQPQHF
TRBJ1-4 | TRBV28 | CASIPGPGTMKLFF
TRBJ2-7 | TRBV6-5 | CASSRRTGARYEQYF
TRBJ1-5 | TRBV2 | CASSAQNQPQHF
TRBJ2-1 | TRBV6-2/TRBV6-3 | CASSYSRSGGVYEQFF
TRBJ1-1 | TRBV30 | CAWSGGITEAFF
TRBJ1-3 | TRBV18 | CASSPKSAGERNTIYF
TRBJ1-5 | TRBV21-1 | CASSKVGRNNQPQHF
TRBJ2-3 | TRBV7-3 | CASSLPTSGTDTQYF
TRBJ2-6 | TRBV7-2 | CASSLDGGANVLTF
TRBJ2-1 | TRBV3-1/TRBV3-2 | CASSHFGTILNEQFF
TRBJ1-5 | TRBV19 | CASIVRGTGGSQPQHF
TRBJ2-1 | TRBV5-6 | CASSLVAYNEQFF
TRBJ1-6 | TRBV18 | CASSPAGGGSYNSPLHF
TRBJ2-5 | TRBV10-3 | CATRRGLGETQYF
TRBJ2-1 | TRBV11-3 | CASSSADKGNEQFF
TRBJ2-1 | TRBV7-9 | CASSLGLAATYNEQFF
TRBJ1-5 | TRBV28 | CASVPSLNNQPQHF
TRBJ2-7 | TRBV6-5 | CASSPSMAGDYEQYF
TRBJ2-2 | TRBV7-2 | CASSTPSGGVTGELFF
TRBJ2-3 | TRBV9 | CASSVGSSGSSDTQYF
TRBJ2-6 | TRBV7-9 | CASSYPDPLTGANVLTF
TRBJ2-1 | TRBV9 | CASSVVDSGSYNEQFF
TRBJ2-5 | TRBV9 | CASSLGRAVQETQYF
TRBJ2-4 | TRBV6-5 | CASSMSGTGKNIQYF
TRBJ1-1 | TRBV29-1 | CSVHRTGPYTEAFF
TRBJ1-5 | TRBV6-1 | CASSEAPGGQPQHF
TRBJ2-7 | TRBV6-5 | CASTSKPNYEQYF
TRBJ1-2 | TRBV11-2 | CASSLADRFRGGYTF
TRBJ1-1 | TRBV28 | CASSQYRLNTEAFF
TRBJ2-2 | TRBV28 | CASSFMSSTGELFF
TRBJ2-5 | TRBV27 | CASRPPGSSGRQETQYF
TRBJ1-2 | TRBV9 | CASRSGDGYTF
TRBJ2-1 | TRBV24-1 | CATSDSKGAGEQFF
TRBJ2-3 | TRBV7-6 | CASSSFARMTDTQYF
TRBJ2-5 | TRBV6-5 | CASKTTAEGETQYF
TRBJ2-5 | TRBV7-9 | CASSLDGLAGQETQYF
TRBJ2-5 | TRBV9 | CASSVGDSVAETQYF
TRBJ2-7 | TRBV7-2 | CASSLARYREGYEQYF
TRBJ2-1 | TRBV9 | CASSVSFSGGYNEQFF
TRBJ1-3 | TRBV6-5 | CASSLGNSGNTIYF
TRBJ2-5 | TRBV5-1 | CASSLRLAGVPETQYF
TRBJ2-4 | TRBV3-1/TRBV3-2 | CASSQVGGGNIQYF
TRBJ1-5 | TRBV21-1 | CASSKARQISNQPQHF
TRBJ1-5 | TRBV30 | CAWSVNGNQPQHF
TRBJ2-1 | TRBV6-5 | CASRSDRGRDNEQFF
TRBJ1-1 | TRBV19 | CASHTGSTEAFF
TRBJ2-6 | TRBV9 | CASSVAAGGANVLTF
TRBJ1-4 | TRBV18 | CASLRGDYNEKLFF
TRBJ2-7 | TRBV6-2/TRBV6-3 | CASSYGRWAGESYEQYF